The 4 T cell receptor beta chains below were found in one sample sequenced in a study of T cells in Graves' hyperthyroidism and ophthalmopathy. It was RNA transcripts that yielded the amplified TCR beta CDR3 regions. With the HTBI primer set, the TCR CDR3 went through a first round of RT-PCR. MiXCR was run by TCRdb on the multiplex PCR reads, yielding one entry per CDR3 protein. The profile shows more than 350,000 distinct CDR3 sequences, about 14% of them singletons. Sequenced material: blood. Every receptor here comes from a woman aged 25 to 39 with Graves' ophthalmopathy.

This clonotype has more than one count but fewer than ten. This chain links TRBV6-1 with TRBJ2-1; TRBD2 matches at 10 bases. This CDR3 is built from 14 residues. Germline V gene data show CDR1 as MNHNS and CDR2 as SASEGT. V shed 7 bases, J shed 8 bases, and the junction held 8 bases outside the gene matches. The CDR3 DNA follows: TGTGCCAGCAAGCTAGCGGGGGTGAGGGATGAGCAGTTCTTC. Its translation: CASKLAGVRDEQFF.

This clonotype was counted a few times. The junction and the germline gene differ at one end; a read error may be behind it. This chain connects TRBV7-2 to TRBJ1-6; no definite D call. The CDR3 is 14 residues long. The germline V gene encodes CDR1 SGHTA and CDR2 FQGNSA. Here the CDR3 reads CASSLTRGNSSLHF. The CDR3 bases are TGTGCCAGCAGCTTAACTCGGGGTAATTCATCCCTCCACTTT.

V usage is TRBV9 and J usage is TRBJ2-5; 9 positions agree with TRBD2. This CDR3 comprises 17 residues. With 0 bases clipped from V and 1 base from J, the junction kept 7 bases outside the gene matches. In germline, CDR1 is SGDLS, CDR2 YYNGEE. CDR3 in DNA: TGTGCCAGCAGCGTAGTTGGTAGCGGGGGTCCCCAAGAGACCCAGTACTTC. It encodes CASSVVGSGGPQETQYF.

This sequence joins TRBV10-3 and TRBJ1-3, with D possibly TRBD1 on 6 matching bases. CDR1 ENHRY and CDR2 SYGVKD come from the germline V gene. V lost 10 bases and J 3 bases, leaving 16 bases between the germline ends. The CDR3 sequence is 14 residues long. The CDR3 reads CATRQVGGGNTIYF. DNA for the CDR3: TGTGCCACTCGACAGGTTGGGGGTGGAAACACCATATATTTT.